The sequence of this TCR beta chain was determined in a study of blood T cells in healthy people across ages. General observations from the study: Versus aged donors, long-lived donors had higher diversity and more naive CD4+ cells. A conclusive naive versus antigen-experienced comparison was prevented by the unsorted PBMCs.

A second PCR of 7 to 11 cycles used a sample-barcoded 5' primer and a J-beta primer mix. Via MiXCR, TCRdb re-called the 5' RACE reads, giving one row per CDR3 protein. The table shows about 1.6 million distinct CDR3 sequences, with 34% occurring only once. Details on this clonotype: As yet, its antigen is unknown. A far more abundant clone sits one base away, making this likely a read error.

The clonotype was recovered from a woman in her twenties or thirties in good health. Sequences were obtained from blood.

CDR3 nucleotides: TGTGCCAGCAGTTTGGGTCCAGCGGCCTACGAGCAGTACTTC. It translates to CASSLGPAAYEQYF. The genes are TRBV27 and TRBJ2-7; possibly TRBD2 for D (5 bases). In germline, CDR1 is MNHEY, CDR2 SMNVEV (reference sequence). This CDR3 comprises 14 residues. Trimming pared 3 bases from V and 2 bases from J, leaving 11 bases between.